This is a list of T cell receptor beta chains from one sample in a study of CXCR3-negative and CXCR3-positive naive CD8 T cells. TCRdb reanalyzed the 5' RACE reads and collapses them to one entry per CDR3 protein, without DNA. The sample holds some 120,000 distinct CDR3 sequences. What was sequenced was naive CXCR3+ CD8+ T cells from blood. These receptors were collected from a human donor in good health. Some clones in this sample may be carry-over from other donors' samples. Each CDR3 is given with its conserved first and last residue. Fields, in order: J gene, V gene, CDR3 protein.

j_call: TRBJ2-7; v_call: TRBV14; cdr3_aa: CASSQPWAGSYEQYF
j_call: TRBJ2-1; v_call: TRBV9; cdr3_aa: CASSPRFAGDYNEQFF
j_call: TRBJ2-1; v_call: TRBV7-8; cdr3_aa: CASSLESGTYNEQFF
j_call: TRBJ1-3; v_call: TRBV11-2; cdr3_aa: CASSFVGAGNTIYF
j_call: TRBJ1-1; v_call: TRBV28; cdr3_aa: CASSLPRMAFF
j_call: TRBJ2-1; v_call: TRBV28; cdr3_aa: CASSLSLLAEQFF
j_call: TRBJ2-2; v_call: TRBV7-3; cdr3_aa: CASSSGLPGELFF
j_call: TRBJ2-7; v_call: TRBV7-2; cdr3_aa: CASSPNTRGEQYF
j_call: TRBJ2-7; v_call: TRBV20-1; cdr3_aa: CSAAGNPNEQYF
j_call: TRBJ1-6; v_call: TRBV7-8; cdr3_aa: CASSLQNSPLHF
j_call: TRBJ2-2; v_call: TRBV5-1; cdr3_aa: CASSPLGPGELFF
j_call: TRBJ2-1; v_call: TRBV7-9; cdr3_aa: CASSWDRTVSYNEQFF
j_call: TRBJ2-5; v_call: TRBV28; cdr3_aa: CASSLSLGESGQETQYF
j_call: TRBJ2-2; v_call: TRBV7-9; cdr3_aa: CASSLQIRVDTGELFF
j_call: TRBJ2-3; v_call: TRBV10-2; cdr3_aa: CASSESAGTTDTQYF
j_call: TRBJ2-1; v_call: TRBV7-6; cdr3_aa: CASSPSASYNEQFF
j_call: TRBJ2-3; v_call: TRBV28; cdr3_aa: CDSSRGRAGTDTQYF